One and the same sample provided the 15 T cell receptor beta chains below, sequenced in a study of shared clonotypes between healthy human individuals. Clones were sequenced by immunoSEQ multiplex PCR, and TCRdb holds only the in-frame ones, with some missing. The data hold about 1.5 million clones, with roughly 96% observed a single time. The sequenced sample consisted of naive CD4+ T cells sorted from blood. Subset of the sample: CD45RA+ positively selected. All receptors derive from a man aged 25-45 years in good health.

This chain links TRBV30 with TRBJ1-1; the D gene is possibly TRBD1 (6 bases). Trimming took off 3 bases at V and 3 bases at J, with 17 bases between the two ends. CDR3 length: 15 amino acids. Per germline, CDR1 GTSNPN and CDR2 SVGIG (reference sequence). The CDR3 DNA reads as TGTGCCTGGAGAATGGGGGGCAACAGGGACACTGAAGCTTTCTTT. Translated: CAWRMGGNRDTEAFF.

This sequence joins TRBV6-5 and TRBJ1-5, with 8 nucleotides matching TRBD1. This CDR3 has 12 residues. Germline lookup yields CDR1 MNHEY and CDR2 SVGAGI. The trim removed 7 bases at V and 6 bases at J, leaving 2 bases unmatched. CDR3 sequence: CASTTGGQPQHF. The CDR3 DNA follows: TGTGCCAGCACCACAGGGGGTCAGCCCCAGCATTTT.

The rearrangement uses TRBV19 and TRBJ1-5, with no clear D. Germline assignment: CDR1 LNHDA and CDR2 SQIVND (reference sequence). The CDR3 loop spans 15 amino acids. Trimming removed 5 bases at V and 4 bases at J, with 15 bases between. The CDR3 loop is CASSAASIRNQPQHF. DNA of the CDR3: TGTGCCAGTAGTGCGGCCTCGATTAGGAATCAGCCCCAGCATTTT.

On this clone: This CDR3 is also generated by other DNA sequences in the sample. J is TRBJ2-5 and V is TRBV5-4; D might be TRBD1 or TRBD2, each matching 5 bases. V lost 4 bases to trimming and J lost 1 base, with 8 bases between them. The CDR3 runs to 13 residues. Germline V lookup: CDR1 SGHNT, CDR2 YYREEE (reference sequence). CDR3 region: CASSPGPQETQYF. DNA of the CDR3: TGTGCCAGCAGCCCGGGACCCCAAGAGACCCAGTACTTC.

V is TRBV19 and J is TRBJ1-2; the D is unclear. The CDR3 consists of 16 residues. From germline, CDR1 is LNHDA and CDR2 SQIVND (reference sequence). Between the trimmed V and J ends, which lost 0 bases and 9 bases, there was a span of 20 bases. The chain's CDR3 is CASSIDPRDLLPSYTF. In DNA, the CDR3 is TGTGCCAGTAGTATAGATCCGAGGGATCTGCTGCCGAGCTACACCTTC.

The CDR3 region has the DNA TGTGCCAGCAGCCCCAGAGGACTAGCGGGATCAGAGACCCAGTACTTC. Translation: CASSPRGLAGSETQYF. The V and J genes are TRBV9 and TRBJ2-5; 12 bases fit TRBD2. CDR1 and CDR2 (germline): SGDLS, YYNGEE. The CDR3 covers 16 residues. The ends lost 4 bases at V and 4 bases at J; junction bases unmatched: 8.

The V gene is TRBV5-1, the J gene TRBJ2-1, with a possible D match to TRBD1 (6 bases). The CDR3 covers 11 residues. Looked up from germline, CDR1 is SGHRS and CDR2 is YFSETQ. Trimming removed 5 bases at V and 8 bases at J, with 8 bases between. CDR3 region: CASRGGHEQFF. CDR3 nucleotides: TGCGCCAGCAGAGGGGGACATGAGCAGTTCTTC.

CDR3 protein: CASSPMPIGFYNEQFF. The CDR3 nucleotides read TGTGCCAGCTCACCTATGCCCATCGGTTTCTACAATGAGCAGTTCTTC. The V call is TRBV18, the J call TRBJ2-1; D gene ambiguous. Germline V lookup: CDR1 KGHSH, CDR2 LQKENI. This CDR3 has 16 residues. V lost 3 bases to trimming and J lost 3 bases, with 15 bases between them.

The V call is TRBV9, the J call TRBJ2-7; 10 bases map to TRBD2. Trimming removed 0 bases from V and 7 bases from J; junction bases left unmatched: 7. CDR3 length equals 15 residues. CDR1 is SGDLS, CDR2 YYNGEE, per germline. CDR3 sequence: CASSVGFTSGTEQYF. The CDR3 nucleotides read TGTGCCAGCAGCGTAGGGTTTACTAGCGGGACAGAGCAGTACTTC.

The genes are TRBV4-1 and TRBJ2-6, with 10 bases identical to TRBD2. CDR3 size: 20 residues. The ends lost 2 bases at V and 1 base at J; junction bases unmatched: 11. Looked up from germline, CDR1 is MGHRA and CDR2 is YSYEKL. The DNA of the CDR3 is TGCGCCAGCAGCCAACACCGAGGTAGCGGGAGGCAATCTGGGGCCAACGTCCTGACTTTC. Encoded protein: CASSQHRGSGRQSGANVLTF.

This clone showed up just once. The V gene is TRBV5-1, the J gene TRBJ2-5, with 8 bases matching TRBD1. The CDR3 spans 14 residues. After removal of 7 bases from V and 5 bases from J, the junction contained 10 bases not matched to a gene. CDR1 and CDR2 from the germline V gene are SGHRS and YFSETQ. CDR3: CASAQDRVRETQYF. CDR3 nucleotide sequence: TGCGCCAGCGCCCAGGACAGGGTTCGCGAGACCCAGTACTTC.

The CDR3 loop is CASSPNAGAGIYGYTF. CDR3 nucleotides: TGTGCCAGCTCACCAAACGCCGGAGCAGGAATCTATGGCTACACCTTC. The V call is TRBV18, the J call TRBJ1-2; D remains unclear. CDR1 KGHSH and CDR2 LQKENI come from the germline V gene. This CDR3 comprises 16 residues. Deletions cut 2 bases from V and 4 bases from J, with 17 bases between.

The rearrangement uses TRBV21-1 and TRBJ2-3; TRBD1 is the table's D call and was not checked against the DNA. TRBV21-1 is designated a pseudogene. This CDR3 spans 14 amino acids. CDR3 nucleotide sequence: TGTGCCAGCCAAGACAGGTCCTTGGGAGATACGCAGTATTTT. Translating gives CASQDRSLGDTQYF.

The chain combines TRBV18 with TRBJ2-5, with 7 bases identical to TRBD1. Germline assignment: CDR1 KGHSH and CDR2 LQKENI. After removal of 4 bases from V and 5 bases from J, the junction contained 4 bases not matched to a gene. The CDR3 loop spans 13 amino acids. The CDR3 here is CASSQGASETQYF. As DNA, the CDR3 is TGTGCCAGCTCACAGGGGGCCTCGGAGACCCAGTACTTC.

This chain joins TRBV18 and TRBJ2-2; 12 bases are a match to TRBD2. The trim removed 4 bases at V and 7 bases at J, leaving 4 bases unmatched. This CDR3 is built from 15 residues. Germline V CDR1 and CDR2: KGHSH, LQKENI. This CDR3 is CASSLTSGRSGELFF. The CDR3 region has the DNA TGTGCCAGCTCACTTACTAGCGGGAGGAGCGGGGAGCTGTTTTTT.